These 6 T cell receptor beta chains were sequenced from one sample in a study of a mutant IDH1 vaccine in newly diagnosed glioma. Indicated time point: baseline, week 1 (first vaccination visit). Indicated treatment: pre-vaccination baseline after standard-of-care therapy. Only in-frame clones appear in the TCRdb table, and some are missing; sequencing was by immunoSEQ multiplex PCR. The sample carries some 50,000 clones, just over 85% recorded once. The material was PBMCs, obtained from a glioma patient treated with radiotherapy, temozolomide or both. The receptors were gathered from a man aged 40-49 years with glioma.

The rearrangement uses TRBV19 and TRBJ1-1; D call uncertain. Deletions cut 3 bases from V and 0 bases from J, with 8 bases between. Germline V gene data show CDR1 as LNHDA and CDR2 as SQIVND (reference sequence). The length of the CDR3 is 14 residues. The CDR3 nucleotides are TGTGCCAGTAGTATTAACCCGCTGAACACTGAAGCTTTCTTT. Translation gives CASSINPLNTEAFF.

This clone is a singleton in its sample. The chain has TRBV18 and TRBJ1-1, with unresolved D. CDR3 length: 14 residues. V was pared by 1 base and J by 1 base, with 7 bases between. Germline CDR1 is KGHSH and CDR2 is LQKENI. The CDR3 loop is CASSPQGQNTEAFF. In nucleotides, the CDR3 is TGTGCCAGCTCACCACAGGGCCAGAACACTGAAGCTTTCTTT.

The chain recombines TRBV18 with TRBJ2-2; TRBD1 matches at 8 bases. Looked up from germline, CDR1 is KGHSH and CDR2 is LQKENI. The V and J ends lost 3 bases and 5 bases, in that order; junction bases with no gene match: 5. The CDR3 has 15 residues. In DNA, the CDR3 is TGTGCCAGCTCACCTCGGACAGGGAGGACCGGGGAGCTGTTTTTT. It yields the protein CASSPRTGRTGELFF.

This clone has only a few counts. The rearrangement links TRBV29-1 to TRBJ2-1, with D uncertain. V lost 0 bases and J 3 bases, leaving 6 bases between the germline ends. Germline lookup yields CDR1 SQVTM and CDR2 ANQGSEA. The CDR3 runs to 13 residues. In DNA form, the CDR3 reads TGCAGCGTTGAAGAGCGAGTCTACAATGAGCAGTTCTTC. As protein: CSVEERVYNEQFF.

This clone showed up just once. The V and J genes are TRBV5-6 and TRBJ2-7; D perhaps matches TRBD1 (6 bases). With 3 bases removed from V and 0 bases from J, the gap between germline ends came to 16 bases. CDR1 and CDR2 (germline): SGHDT, YYEEEE. This CDR3 region has 16 residues. CDR3 amino acids: CASSWGLQAVSYEQYF. The CDR3 region has the DNA TGTGCCAGCAGCTGGGGGCTACAGGCGGTCTCCTACGAGCAGTACTTC.

The gene calls are TRBV19 and TRBJ2-1; 15 bases fit TRBD2. The V segment lost 4 bases and the J segment 2 bases; nucleotides outside the gene matches: 12. CDR1 and CDR2 (germline): LNHDA, SQIVND (reference sequence). This CDR3 is built from 20 residues. Here the CDR3 reads CASSTHSMGLAGGTYNEQFF. In DNA form, the CDR3 reads TGTGCCAGTAGTACCCACTCCATGGGACTAGCGGGAGGAACCTACAATGAGCAGTTCTTC.